The text below deals with one T cell receptor (beta chain). CDR3 size: 15 residues. Germline V gene lookup returns CDR1 MDHEN and CDR2 SYDVKM. Trimming removed 6 bases at V and 0 bases at J, with 12 bases between. Assay: immunoSEQ multiplex PCR; the TCRdb copy retains only in-frame clones and omits some. The repertoire has around 40,000 clones, about nine tenths of them found once; the top ten carry 0.75% to 0.95%. The sample is drawn from a study of T cell changes during pregnancy in multiple sclerosis. Sequenced here: CD4+ T cells from peripheral blood mononuclear cells, sampled after pregnancy. J is TRBJ1-3 and V is TRBV28; D is unresolved. This TCR derives from a female donor in good health, enrolled as a control in a pregnancy study. The chain's CDR3 is CASRDTVASGNTIYF. The CDR3 DNA is TGTGCCAGCAGAGATACAGTCGCCTCTGGAAACACCATATATTTT.